What follows are 15 T cell receptor delta chains derived from one specimen sequenced in a study of gamma-delta T cells after stem cell transplantation. TCRdb repeated clone calling on the RT-PCR reads with CATT. The repertoire consists of thousands of delta-chain clones, with around 21% occurring once and the leading ten covering about 23%. The sample taken for sequencing was gamma-delta T cells. These receptors originate from a human donor. It is not recorded whose cells these are; they may come from a transplant donor.

This clone was seen a few times. The chain couples TRAV29/DV5 to TRDJ1, with 11 positions matching TRDD3. The junction had 4 bases not matched to a gene; V was cut back by 1 base and J by 5 bases. The CDR3 loop spans 14 amino acids. The germline V gene encodes CDR1 NSMFDY and CDR2 ISSIKDK. The DNA for the CDR3 is TGTGCAGCAAGCCCTGGGGGATACCAAGATAAACTCATCTTT. This gives the protein CAASPGGYQDKLIF. The variable domain in full, with the rest retrieved from reference TRAV29/DV5 and TRDJ1, is DQQVKQNSPSLSVQEGRISILNCDYTNSMFDYFLWYKKYPAEGPTFLISISSIKDKNEDGRFTVFLNKSAKHLSLHIVPSQPGDSAVYFCAASPGGYQDKLIFGKGTRVTVEP.

The sample holds a few counts of this clone. This sequence joins TRDV2 and TRDJ1, with 10 bases aligning to TRDD3. The trim removed 3 bases at V and 0 bases at J, leaving 12 bases unmatched. The CDR3 has 18 amino acids. The germline V gene encodes CDR1 GEAIGNYY and CDR2 EKD. Here the CDR3 reads CACDALLGDRPYTDKLIF. CDR3 sequence (DNA): TGTGCCTGTGACGCGTTACTGGGGGATCGCCCCTACACCGATAAACTCATCTTT.

This clone was seen more than once but under ten times. The chain combines TRDV2 with TRDJ1, with D unclear. The V end was cut by 0 bases, the J end by 0 bases, with 19 bases between. Germline V gene data show CDR1 as GEAIGNYY and CDR2 as EKD. The CDR3 contains 18 residues. The CDR3 DNA is TGTGCCTGTGACACCGGGCGGAGGTTTGGGTCGTACACCGATAAACTCATCTTT. It codes for CACDTGRRFGSYTDKLIF.

Comments on this clone: A far larger clone is just one base off, so this is likely a read error. The J gene is TRDJ1, the V gene TRDV3, with D possibly matching TRDD3 (7 bases). Germline CDR1 reads TVYSNPD; CDR2 reads GDNSRS (reference sequence). V was trimmed by 4 bases and J by 3 bases, leaving 54 bases between them. The CDR3 has 26 residues. CDR3 sequence (DNA): TGTGCCTCCTCGGGATGGAATGGCCTTCCCCAGTCCATTACTGGGGAAATACGCTGGTGCGCCGATAAACTCATCTTT. Amino acid sequence: CASSGWNGLPQSITGEIRWCADKLIF.

This clone was observed a handful of times. The chain carries TRDV1 and TRDJ1; TRDD3 matches 13 bases. The CDR3 has 31 residues. Germline CDR1 is TSWWSYY and CDR2 is QGS. The V segment lost 1 base and the J segment 8 bases; nucleotides outside the gene matches: 52. CDR3 region: CALGEHKGARREYWGIRVPLETPTHVHKLIF. CDR3 DNA: TGTGCTCTTGGGGAACACAAGGGGGCACGACGTGAGTACTGGGGGATACGGGTACCCCTGGAAACCCCCACACATGTCCACAAACTCATCTTT.

The V and J genes are TRDV1 and TRDJ1; 11 nucleotides line up with TRDD3. The length of the CDR3 is 22 residues. Germline-derived CDR1 and CDR2 are TSWWSYY and QGS. Germline trimming cut 5 bases from V and 0 bases from J; bases unmatched to any gene: 23. The CDR3 here is CALGPQASSYWGIIGYTDKLIF. CDR3 bases: TGTGCTCTTGGGCCCCAGGCTTCTTCTTACTGGGGGATAATTGGGTACACCGATAAACTCATCTTT.

This clone turned up a few times. The rearrangement joins TRDV2 to TRDJ1; TRDD3 matches 8 bases. The CDR3 consists of 18 residues. The V segment lost 4 bases and the J segment 0 bases; nucleotides outside the gene matches: 15. The germline V gene has CDR1 GEAIGNYY and CDR2 EKD. The CDR3 loop reads CACDSILGVSLYTDKLIF. In DNA, the CDR3 is TGTGCCTGTGATAGCATACTGGGGGTTTCTCTGTACACCGATAAACTCATCTTT.

The DNA for the CDR3 is TGTGCTCTTGGGTTACACCTCCTACAAGCCCGGATAGTGTACACCGATAAACTCATCTTT. It translates to CALGLHLLQARIVYTDKLIF. The rearrangement links TRDV1 to TRDJ1; a weak D match, TRDD2 (6 bases). Germline CDR1 and CDR2: TSWWSYY and QGS. This CDR3 comprises 20 residues. V lost 5 bases, J lost 0 bases, and 28 bases lay in between.

This clone was observed a few times. This chain uses TRDV2 with TRDJ1; D is undetermined. V lost 0 bases, J lost 0 bases, and 10 bases lay in between. In germline, CDR1 is GEAIGNYY, CDR2 EKD. The CDR3 loop spans 15 amino acids. CDR3 sequence reads: CACDTLALNTDKLIF. The CDR3 bases are TGTGCCTGTGACACCCTCGCTCTCAACACCGATAAACTCATCTTT.

The rearrangement links TRDV2 to TRDJ1, with no clear D. The CDR3 spans 18 residues. Trimming took 0 bases from V and 0 from J, leaving 19 bases between them. Germline V gene lookup returns CDR1 GEAIGNYY and CDR2 EKD. The CDR3 sequence: CACDTALGRGLHTDKLIF. The CDR3 coding sequence is TGTGCCTGTGACACCGCTCTAGGACGAGGACTCCACACCGATAAACTCATCTTT.

Concerning this clone itself: The identical CDR3 is also encoded by other nucleotide sequences in the sample. The V and J genes are TRDV2 and TRDJ1; 7 bases match TRDD3. Germline V CDR1 and CDR2: GEAIGNYY, EKD. The V gene end was trimmed by 3 bases and the J gene end by 0 bases; junction bases not matched to a gene: 12. The CDR3 extends over 17 amino acids. The CDR3 is CACDVLGSKGYTDKLIF. The DNA for the CDR3 is TGTGCCTGTGACGTACTGGGGTCGAAAGGCTACACCGATAAACTCATCTTT.

This clone was observed a handful of times. The J gene is TRDJ1, the V gene TRDV1; D could derive from TRDD2 or TRDD3 (9 bases each). The germline V gene has CDR1 TSWWSYY and CDR2 QGS. The ends were cut back, 3 bases at V and 4 bases at J, with 36 bases in the middle. This CDR3 is 22 amino acids long. CDR3 DNA: TGTGCTCTTGGGGAGTTGGCCTTCCTACGCCCGTTAAGCTGGGGGATGTTCGATAAACTCATCTTT. Encoded protein: CALGELAFLRPLSWGMFDKLIF.

To note about this clone: This probably arose from a read error, given a far larger clone one base away. The chain is built from TRDV2 and TRDJ1, with 9 nucleotides matching TRDD3. The trim removed 2 bases at V and 0 bases at J, leaving 18 bases unmatched. CDR3 length: 20 amino acids. Germline V lookup: CDR1 GEAIGNYY, CDR2 EKD. The chain's CDR3 is CACDIPTFTGGNFYTDKLIF. In DNA form, the CDR3 reads TGTGCCTGTGACATTCCTACGTTTACTGGGGGAAACTTTTACACCGATAAACTCATCTTT.

This clone is deemed large (0.1 to 1%). The V gene is TRDV2, the J gene TRDJ1; D not certain. The germline gives CDR1 GEAIGNYY, CDR2 EKD. The V end lost 0 bases, the J end lost 2 bases, and 12 bases lay between the germline ends. The CDR3 is made up of 15 amino acids. In nucleotides, the CDR3 is TGTGCCTGTGACACCGTAGAAGAAAGGACCGATAAACTCATCTTT. It yields the protein CACDTVEERTDKLIF.

V and J are TRDV1 and TRDJ1; 8 bases fit TRDD2. The CDR3 contains 18 residues. V lost 2 bases, J lost 4 bases, and 15 bases stayed unmatched. Germline V gives CDR1 TSWWSYY, CDR2 QGS. The CDR3 DNA reads as TGTGCTCTTGGGGAATACTTCCTACGATATCCCGAGGGCGATAAACTCATCTTT. Protein: CALGEYFLRYPEGDKLIF.